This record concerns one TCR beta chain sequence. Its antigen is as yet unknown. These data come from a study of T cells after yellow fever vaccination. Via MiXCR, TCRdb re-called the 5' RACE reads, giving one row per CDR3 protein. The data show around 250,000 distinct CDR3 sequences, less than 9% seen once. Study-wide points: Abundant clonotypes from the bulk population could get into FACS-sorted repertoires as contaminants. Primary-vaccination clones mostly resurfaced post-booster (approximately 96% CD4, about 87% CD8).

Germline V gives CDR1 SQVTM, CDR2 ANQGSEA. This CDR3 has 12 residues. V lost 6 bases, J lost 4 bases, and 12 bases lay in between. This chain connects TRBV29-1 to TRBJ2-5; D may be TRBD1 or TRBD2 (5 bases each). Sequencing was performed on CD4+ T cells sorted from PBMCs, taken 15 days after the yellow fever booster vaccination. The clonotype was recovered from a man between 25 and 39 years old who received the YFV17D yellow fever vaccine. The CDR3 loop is CSVSLGPETQYF. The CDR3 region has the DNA TGCAGCGTGAGTCTGGGACCAGAGACCCAGTACTTC.